The 2 T cell receptor beta chains presented below share a single source sample, sequenced in a study of monozygotic twins with inflammatory bowel disease (dated by TCRdb to the late 2010s). The library was produced with 5' RACE. Sequencer: Illumina HiSeq 2500. TCRdb reprocessed the sequencing reads and holds a single record per CDR3 protein sequence, with no DNA. The table for this sample lists approximately 300,000 distinct CDR3 sequences. The ten largest make up 5.5% to 6.5% of the sample. The material sequenced was blood. These receptors originate from a human donor with ulcerative colitis or Crohn's disease, or a healthy co-twin of an affected twin (not recorded which).

The V gene is TRBV7-3, the J gene TRBJ1-1. This CDR3 is built from 13 residues. CDR1 is SGHTA, CDR2 FQGTGA, per germline. The CDR3: CASSSNDAPRAFF.

The rearrangement uses TRBV24-1 and TRBJ2-3; no DNA is available, so the TRBD1 call from TCRdb remains unchecked. The CDR3 spans 15 residues. Germline CDR1 reads KGHDR; CDR2 reads SFDVKD. The CDR3 reads CATSDRGIGTDTQYF.